A single sample is the source of the 23 T cell receptor beta chains below, sequenced in a study of T cell repertoires in cytomegalovirus infection. MiXCR, applied by TCRdb to the reads, yields one record per CDR3 protein. The sample includes 750,000 to 900,000 distinct CDR3 sequences, roughly 28% of them seen just once. These receptors lack a known antigen. The sequencing used cultured CD8+ T cells from PBMCs, collected from culture after CMV antigen stimulation. All receptors come from a human donor in good health (CMV status not recorded). Some clones in this sample may be carry-over from other donors' samples.

This clonotype occurred once. It may be a read error: a sequence one base away is much more abundant. This chain joins TRBV7-9 and TRBJ2-1; TRBD2 is a possible D gene (8 bases). This CDR3 has 16 residues. Germline V gene lookup returns CDR1 SEHNR and CDR2 FQNEAQ (reference sequence). The CDR3 region is CANSLGGGGTYNEQFF. Here the CDR3 DNA reads TGTGCCAACAGCTTAGGGGGCGGGGGGACCTACAATGAGCAGTTCTTC.

This clonotype was detected only a few times. The J gene is TRBJ1-2, the V gene TRBV7-9; 7 nucleotides agree with TRBD1. CDR3 size: 14 residues. Germline CDR1 reads SEHNR; CDR2 reads FQNEAQ (reference sequence). Germline trimming cut 1 base from V and 6 bases from J; bases unmatched to any gene: 5. CDR3 nucleotide sequence: TGTGCCAGCAGCTTAGGGGACAGCCCTGATGGCTACACCTTC. Its translation is CASSLGDSPDGYTF.

This clonotype turned up a few times. The chain employs TRBV7-9 and TRBJ1-2, with TRBD1 as a possible D gene (5 bases). The V end lost 2 bases, the J end lost 3 bases, and 7 bases lay between the germline ends. Germline assignment: CDR1 SEHNR and CDR2 FQNEAQ (reference sequence). This CDR3 is 13 amino acids long. The DNA for the CDR3 is TGTGCCAGCAGCTTAATAGGGGACTATGGCTACACCTTC. This gives the protein CASSLIGDYGYTF.

The chain is built from TRBV28 and TRBJ1-2; D call uncertain. The germline CDR1 and CDR2 sequences are MDHEN and SYDVKM. CDR3 length: 11 amino acids. Deletions cut 6 bases from V and 5 bases from J, with 7 bases between. In DNA, the CDR3 is TGTGCCAGCAGGACCAGTTATGGCTACACCTTC. Residues: CASRTSYGYTF.

This sequence joins TRBV4-2 and TRBJ1-5; weak D call: TRBD1 (5 bases). The V end was cut by 0 bases, the J end by 5 bases, with 14 bases between. CDR1 and CDR2 from the germline V gene are LGHNA and YNFKEQ. This CDR3 region has 16 residues. CDR3 in DNA: TGTGCCAGCAGCCAAGATCCAGCGGGGGGGTATCAGCCCCAGCATTTT. It yields the protein CASSQDPAGGYQPQHF.

This sequence joins TRBV4-3 and TRBJ2-2; 7 bases are shared with TRBD1. V lost 1 base, J lost 2 bases, and 10 bases stayed unmatched. The CDR3 contains 18 residues. Germline CDR1 and CDR2: LGHNA and YSLEER. CDR3 region: CASSQVIRTGENTGELFF. The CDR3 bases are TGCGCCAGCAGCCAAGTAATCAGGACAGGAGAAAACACCGGGGAGCTGTTTTTT.

The J gene is TRBJ2-1, the V gene TRBV28; D possibly uses TRBD1 or TRBD2 (5 bases each). V lost 3 bases and J 2 bases, leaving 14 bases between the germline ends. The CDR3 covers 16 residues. Germline V lookup: CDR1 MDHEN, CDR2 SYDVKM. CDR3 region: CASSFYRQGPYNEQFF. The DNA for the CDR3 is TGTGCCAGCAGTTTTTATCGGCAGGGACCCTACAATGAGCAGTTCTTC.

The V gene is TRBV13, the J gene TRBJ2-4, with 7 nucleotides matching TRBD1. The CDR3 is made up of 15 amino acids. Germline loops: CDR1 PRHDT, CDR2 FYEKMQ (reference sequence). The J segment lost 8 bases and the V segment lost 4 bases, leaving 11 bases of the junction unmatched. Here the CDR3 reads CASSSRDRDPDIQYF. CDR3 in DNA: TGTGCCAGCAGCTCCCGGGACAGAGATCCGGACATTCAGTACTTC.

The J gene is TRBJ2-7, the V gene TRBV7-9; 8 nucleotides agree with TRBD1. Losses at the gene ends were 2 bases for V and 2 bases for J; bases not matched to a gene: 14. CDR1 and CDR2 from the germline V gene are SEHNR and FQNEAQ (reference sequence). CDR3 length: 18 amino acids. DNA of the CDR3: TGTGCCAGCAGCTTAACTGATTTTCTCAGGACAGGGCCCTACGAGCAGTACGTC. Protein product: CASSLTDFLRTGPYEQYV.

The rearrangement uses TRBV4-1 and TRBJ1-4, with a possible D match to TRBD1 (5 bases). There are 17 residues in the CDR3. Germline CDR1 is MGHRA and CDR2 is YSYEKL. The ends were cut back, 2 bases at V and 5 bases at J, with 18 bases in the middle. The DNA for the CDR3 is TGCGCCAGCAGCCAAAGAGTTGCTGGACAAGTAAATGAAAAACTGTTTTTT. Its translation: CASSQRVAGQVNEKLFF.

This clonotype was counted only a few times. V is TRBV4-2 and J is TRBJ1-2; a weak D match, TRBD1 (6 bases). CDR1 and CDR2 (germline): LGHNA, YNFKEQ. The V end lost 0 bases, the J end lost 6 bases, and 20 bases lay between the germline ends. This CDR3 is built from 17 residues. The CDR3 DNA reads TGTGCCAGCAGCCAAGACCAGGGACACGCCATTAGGCATGGCTACACCTTC. Translating it yields CASSQDQGHAIRHGYTF.

The V call is TRBV7-2, the J call TRBJ2-3, with a weak D call TRBD1 (6 bases). CDR1 and CDR2 from the germline V gene are SGHTA and FQGNSA. Trimming took 4 bases from V and 4 from J, leaving 15 bases between them. This CDR3 has 15 residues. The DNA for the CDR3 is TGTGCCAGCAGCTGGGACATCAAAGAGGCAGATACGCAGTATTTT. Translating it yields CASSWDIKEADTQYF.

This clonotype was counted many times. The rearrangement joins TRBV7-2 to TRBJ2-3; D unclear. Germline V gives CDR1 SGHTA, CDR2 FQGNSA. Trimming took off 4 bases at V and 2 bases at J, with 13 bases between the two ends. The length of the CDR3 is 15 residues. The CDR3 region is CASSSSRVTTDTQYF. The CDR3 nucleotides are TGTGCCAGCAGCTCCAGCCGGGTTACCACAGATACGCAGTATTTT.

This rearrangement joins TRBV27 to TRBJ1-2; D is undetermined. This CDR3 is 13 amino acids long. The V end was cut by 0 bases, the J end by 8 bases, with 10 bases between. Germline CDR1 MNHEY, CDR2 SMNVEV (reference sequence). Written as DNA, the CDR3 is TGTGCCAGCAGTTTATCCCCGCGGTCAGGCTACACCTTC. Translation: CASSLSPRSGYTF.

This chain joins TRBV6-2 or TRBV6-3 and TRBJ2-1; D may match TRBD1 or TRBD2 (5 bases each). Germline V gene lookup returns CDR1 MNHEY and CDR2 SVGEGT. Trimming shortened V by 2 bases and J by 7 bases, and 12 bases separated the two germline ends. The CDR3 is made up of 14 amino acids. This CDR3 is CASSYGGPGNEQFF. CDR3 DNA sequence: TGTGCCAGCAGTTACGGGGGACCGGGTAATGAGCAGTTCTTC.

The J gene is TRBJ2-1, the V gene TRBV4-2; 8 bases match TRBD1. This CDR3 is built from 16 residues. J was trimmed by 2 bases and V by 3 bases; bases with no gene match: 6. Germline V gene data show CDR1 as LGHNA and CDR2 as YNFKEQ. In nucleotides, the CDR3 is TGTGCCAGCAGCCACCCAACGGGACAGGCCTACAATGAGCAGTTCTTC. Translating it yields CASSHPTGQAYNEQFF.

The CDR3: CASSHQLRGEGPDTEAFF. The CDR3 bases are TGTGCCAGCAGCCACCAGTTACGAGGGGAGGGCCCCGACACTGAAGCTTTCTTT. The chain uses TRBV11-2 and TRBJ1-1; maybe TRBD1 (5 bases). CDR1 and CDR2 from the germline V gene are SGHAT and FQNNGV. Trimming pared 5 bases from V and 3 bases from J, leaving 25 bases between. This CDR3 is built from 18 residues.

This clonotype was counted only a few times. J is TRBJ1-2 and V is TRBV13, with 9 nucleotides matching TRBD1. CDR3 length: 16 amino acids. Germline V gene lookup returns CDR1 PRHDT and CDR2 FYEKMQ (reference sequence). V trimming: 5 bases; J trimming: 6 bases; junction bases outside the gene matches: 13. CDR3 residues: CASSALSRDRDHGYTF. CDR3 DNA: TGTGCCAGCAGCGCCCTATCCCGGGACAGGGATCATGGCTACACCTTC.

In this sample, this clonotype turned up a few times. The V gene is TRBV24-1, the J gene TRBJ1-2, with D maybe TRBD1 (5 bases). V shed 4 bases and J shed 6 bases, with 11 bases lying between them. Germline CDR1 and CDR2: KGHDR and SFDVKD. The CDR3 covers 13 residues. The CDR3 spells CATSDYQGNGYTF. In DNA form, the CDR3 reads TGTGCCACCAGTGACTACCAGGGAAATGGCTACACCTTC.

J is TRBJ1-1 and V is TRBV27; 8 nucleotides align to TRBD1. Unmatched junction bases numbered 8, after V lost 6 bases and J lost 5 bases. The CDR3 has 14 residues. The germline V gene encodes CDR1 MNHEY and CDR2 SMNVEV (reference sequence). As DNA, the CDR3 is TGTGCCAGCAGGAGGACAGGGTTCGAAACTGAAGCTTTCTTT. Translation gives CASRRTGFETEAFF.

This clonotype was detected a few times. The CDR3 sequence: CSAREDRGGYGYTF. The CDR3 DNA reads as TGCAGTGCTAGGGAGGACAGGGGGGGCTATGGCTACACCTTC. The rearrangement uses TRBV20-1 and TRBJ1-2; 10 bases are shared with TRBD1. V dropped 3 bases and J dropped 4; count of bases not matched to a gene: 5. The CDR3 contains 14 residues. Germline CDR1 and CDR2: DFQATT and SNEGSKA (reference sequence).

The chain carries TRBV7-2 and TRBJ2-7; 8 bases match TRBD2. The CDR3 runs 15 residues. Germline CDR1 and CDR2: SGHTA and FQGNSA. The V segment lost 5 bases and the J segment 3 bases; nucleotides outside the gene matches: 9. The CDR3 nucleotides read TGTGCCAGCAGCCCTCGGGGGGGGGGATTCTACGAGCAGTACGTC. Its translation is CASSPRGGGFYEQYV.

V usage is TRBV6-2 or TRBV6-3 and J usage is TRBJ2-6, with unresolved D. This CDR3 has 13 residues. V gave up 6 bases and J gave up 4 bases, with 7 bases separating them. CDR1 and CDR2 from the germline V gene are MNHEY and SVGEGT. CDR3: CASRPVGANVLTF. CDR3 sequence (DNA): TGTGCCAGCAGGCCCGTGGGGGCCAACGTCCTGACTTTC.